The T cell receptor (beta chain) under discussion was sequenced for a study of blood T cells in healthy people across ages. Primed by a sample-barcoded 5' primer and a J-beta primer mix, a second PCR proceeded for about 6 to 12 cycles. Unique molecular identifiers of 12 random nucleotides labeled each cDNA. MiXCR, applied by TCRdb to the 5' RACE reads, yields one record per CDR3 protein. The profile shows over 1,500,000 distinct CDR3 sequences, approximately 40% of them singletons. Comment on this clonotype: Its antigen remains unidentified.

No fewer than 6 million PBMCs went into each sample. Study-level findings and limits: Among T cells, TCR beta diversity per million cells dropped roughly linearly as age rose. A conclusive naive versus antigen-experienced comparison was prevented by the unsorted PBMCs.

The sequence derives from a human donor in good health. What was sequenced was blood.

The CDR3 is CASSLGQGMVLAYEQYF. CDR3 in DNA: TGCGCCAGCAGCTTGGGACAGGGGATGGTTTTAGCCTACGAGCAGTACTTC. The chain carries TRBV5-1 and TRBJ2-7; 8 bases line up with TRBD1. Germline V gene sequence: CDR1 SGHRS, CDR2 YFSETQ. CDR3 size: 17 residues. The V gene end was trimmed by 0 bases and the J gene end by 2 bases; junction bases not matched to a gene: 10.